The 27 T cell receptor beta chains in this list originate from one sample, sequenced in a study of control samples from healthy donors and cancer patients. The data were produced by immunoSEQ multiplex PCR, yet TCRdb's version contains in-frame clones alone and is incomplete. The sample includes 260,000 or so clones, approximately 80% of them seen just once. The sequenced material came from PBMCs. All receptors come from a woman aged 60-75 years with lung cancer.

The J gene is TRBJ2-2, the V gene TRBV11-2, with 8 bases lining up with TRBD2. CDR3 size: 14 residues. V was clipped by 3 bases and J by 4 bases; unmatched bases: 1. Germline lookup yields CDR1 SGHAT and CDR2 FQNNGV. In DNA form, the CDR3 reads TGTGCCAGCAGCTTCGGGGGGGTCACCGGGGAGCTGTTTTTT. The encoded protein is CASSFGGVTGELFF.

The V call is TRBV10-1, the J call TRBJ1-2; no definite D call. V was shortened by 6 bases and J by 5 bases, with 13 bases between the two germline ends. Germline V gene data show CDR1 as WNHNN and CDR2 as SYGVQD (reference sequence). CDR3 size: 13 residues. Written as DNA, the CDR3 is TGCGCCAGCAGCCGGGATTCTATGTATGGCTACACCTTC. This codes for CASSRDSMYGYTF.

The chain has TRBV6-6 and TRBJ2-7, with a weak D call TRBD1 (6 bases). Germline V gene lookup returns CDR1 MNHNY and CDR2 SVGAGI (reference sequence). This CDR3 contains 13 residues. V lost 2 bases and J 2 bases, leaving 7 bases between the germline ends. CDR3 sequence reads: CASSYDRTYEQYF. The CDR3 DNA follows: TGTGCCAGCAGTTACGACAGGACCTACGAGCAGTACTTC.

The chain joins TRBV7-9 to TRBJ2-1; D remains ambiguous. Trimming removed 4 bases from V and 4 bases from J, with 8 bases in between. Germline V gene sequence: CDR1 SEHNR, CDR2 FQNEAQ (reference sequence). The CDR3 has 13 amino acids. The CDR3 loop reads CASSSLSYNEQFF. The CDR3 DNA reads as TGTGCCAGCAGCTCCCTGAGTTACAATGAGCAGTTCTTC.

J is TRBJ2-7 and V is TRBV18; 10 nucleotides match TRBD1. The germline V gene has CDR1 KGHSH and CDR2 LQKENI. CDR3 length: 15 residues. V shed 3 bases, J shed 6 bases, and the junction held 8 bases outside the gene matches. The CDR3 DNA is TGTGCCAGCTCACCTGCTGGGACAGGGGCTTTCGAGCAGTACTTC. It codes for CASSPAGTGAFEQYF.

With regard to this clone: Other nucleotide sequences from this sample produce the same CDR3. The rearrangement uses TRBV2 and TRBJ2-5; the match to TRBD1 covers 7 bases. Germline-derived CDR1 and CDR2 are SNHLY and FYNNEI. The trim removed 6 bases at V and 5 bases at J, leaving 6 bases unmatched. CDR3 length: 13 residues. DNA for the CDR3: TGTGCCAGCAGCTTAAGGGGGCGCGAGACCCAGTACTTC. It yields the protein CASSLRGRETQYF.

This clone was counted a single time. The chain couples TRBV7-8 to TRBJ2-5; TRBD1 matches at 10 bases. The CDR3 is 14 amino acids. Trimming cost V 5 bases and J 5 bases; bases outside gene matches: 5. Germline V lookup: CDR1 SGHVS, CDR2 FQNEAQ. The CDR3 here is CASSTTGGLETQYF. For the CDR3, the DNA is TGTGCCAGCAGCACGACAGGGGGCCTTGAGACCCAGTACTTC.

The rearrangement joins TRBV3-1 (or the pseudogene TRBV3-2) to TRBJ1-2; D unclear. CDR3 length: 14 residues. Germline V CDR1 and CDR2: LGHDT, YNNKEL (reference sequence). Trimming shortened V by 1 base and J by 8 bases, and 14 bases separated the two germline ends. The CDR3 loop is CASSQVTQVGGYTF. The CDR3 nucleotides read TGTGCCAGCAGCCAAGTTACCCAGGTAGGAGGCTACACCTTC.

In nucleotides, the CDR3 is TGTGCCAGCAGCTTAGAGGGCGGGAGCTTCTACAATGAGCAGTTCTTC. Translation gives CASSLEGGSFYNEQFF. The chain recombines TRBV11-2 with TRBJ2-1; 7 bases are a match to TRBD2. Trimming removed 0 bases from V and 3 bases from J; junction bases left unmatched: 5. This CDR3 contains 16 residues. CDR1 is SGHAT and CDR2 is FQNNGV in the germline V gene.

The CDR3 nucleotides read TGTGCCAGCAGGCTAAACCACAGGGGCACTGAAGCTTTCTTT. Residues: CASRLNHRGTEAFF. The chain carries TRBV6-5 and TRBJ1-1; 7 bases agree with TRBD1. J lost 4 bases, V lost 6 bases, and 8 bases had no gene match. The V gene's germline CDR1 is MNHEY and CDR2 SVGAGI. This CDR3 comprises 14 residues.

This sequence joins TRBV4-2 and TRBJ1-4, with TRBD1 identical over 8 bases. The V segment lost 8 bases and the J segment 8 bases; nucleotides outside the gene matches: 13. This CDR3 contains 15 residues. Germline CDR1 and CDR2: LGHNA and YNFKEQ. This chain's CDR3 is CASASPTGAGEKLFF. In DNA, the CDR3 is TGTGCCAGCGCGAGCCCGACAGGGGCGGGGGAAAAACTGTTTTTT.

The chain couples TRBV7-3 to TRBJ1-1; no clear D. The CDR3 runs 13 residues. The germline CDR1 and CDR2 sequences are SGHTA and FQGTGA. V was pared by 4 bases and J by 2 bases, with 8 bases between. The CDR3 reads CASSWAENTEAFF. The CDR3 DNA sequence: TGTGCCAGCAGCTGGGCAGAAAACACTGAAGCTTTCTTT.

The V and J genes are TRBV3-1 (or the pseudogene TRBV3-2) and TRBJ2-7; TRBD2 might be the D (5 bases). Trimming stripped 6 bases from V and 6 bases from J, with 18 bases between. Germline loops: CDR1 LGHDT, CDR2 YNNKEL (reference sequence). This CDR3 has 14 amino acids. The CDR3 coding sequence is TGTGCCAGCAGTCTGCTCGGGGAAGCGAGCGAGCAGTACTTC. Its translation: CASSLLGEASEQYF.

The chain recombines TRBV7-9 with TRBJ2-1; D remains unclear. CDR3 size: 12 residues. The V end lost 6 bases, the J end lost 8 bases, and 11 bases lay between the germline ends. Germline values: CDR1 SEHNR, CDR2 FQNEAQ (reference sequence). In DNA, the CDR3 is TGTGCCAGCAGTTACTTGTTTCATGAGCAGTTCTTC. This sequence encodes CASSYLFHEQFF. Combining the CDR3 with reference TRBV7-9 and TRBJ2-1 gives the whole variable domain DTGVSQNPRHKITKRGQNVTFRCDPISEHNRLYWYRQTLGQGPEFLTYFQNEAQLEKSRLLSDRFSAERPKGSFSTLEIQRTEQGDSAMYLCASSYLFHEQFFGPGTRLTVL.

The rearrangement uses TRBV5-1 and TRBJ1-4; D is unclear. Trimming took off 0 bases at V and 3 bases at J, with 9 bases between the two ends. CDR3 length: 15 amino acids. The germline V gene has CDR1 SGHRS and CDR2 YFSETQ. The CDR3 DNA follows: TGCGCCAGCAGCTTGGGGCCAATTCCTAATGAAAAACTGTTTTTT. Translated: CASSLGPIPNEKLFF.

The CDR3 coding sequence is TGCAGCGTTGAAGATAATAGAACAGTTGGAAACACCATATATTTT. Its translation is CSVEDNRTVGNTIYF. The rearrangement uses TRBV29-1 and TRBJ1-3; no clear D gene. CDR3 length: 15 residues. V lost 0 bases and J lost 3, with 12 bases in between. Germline CDR1 reads SQVTM; CDR2 reads ANQGSEA.

The genes are TRBV1 and TRBJ2-5; the table's D call, TRBD2, has no DNA check behind it. TRBV1 is deemed a pseudogene. CDR3 length: 17 residues. The CDR3 nucleotides read TGCACCAGCAGCCAAGGGGCTAGCGGGCGTATCGGGGAGACCCAGTACTTC. Protein: CTSSQGASGRIGETQYF.

V gene TRBV11-1 combines with J gene TRBJ2-5; 11 positions agree with TRBD2. After removal of 4 bases from V and 5 bases from J, the junction contained 0 bases not matched to a gene. This CDR3 is built from 13 residues. CDR1 SGHAT and CDR2 FQDESV come from the germline V gene (reference sequence). The CDR3 spells CASSSSGGETQYF. CDR3 nucleotides: TGTGCCAGCAGCTCTAGCGGGGGGGAGACCCAGTACTTC.

The rearrangement links TRBV10-1 to TRBJ1-6, with 8 positions matching TRBD1. The CDR3 loop spans 15 amino acids. J lost 7 bases, V lost 4 bases, and 6 bases had no gene match. Germline assignment: CDR1 WNHNN and CDR2 SYGVQD (reference sequence). CDR3 residues: CASSVYRGENSPLHF. In DNA, the CDR3 is TGCGCCAGCAGTGTCTACAGGGGGGAAAATTCACCCCTCCACTTT.

In this sample, this clone turned up many times. The chain recombines TRBV11-2 with TRBJ2-2, with D hard to call. V was cut by 0 bases and J by 7 bases, with 9 bases left in between. The CDR3 has 14 residues. Germline V lookup: CDR1 SGHAT, CDR2 FQNNGV. CDR3 amino acids: CASSLDNVGGELFF. CDR3 DNA: TGTGCCAGCAGCTTAGATAACGTGGGCGGGGAGCTGTTTTTT.

This clone has at least ten counts. This chain uses TRBV2 with TRBJ2-7, with 7 positions matching TRBD2. There are 13 residues in the CDR3. Germline V gene data show CDR1 as SNHLY and CDR2 as FYNNEI. V lost 4 bases to trimming and J lost 5 bases; unmatched junction nucleotides: 5. CDR3 coding DNA: TGTGCCAGCAGTGTGGGGGGGTTCAACGAGCAGTACTTC. Protein sequence: CASSVGGFNEQYF.

The rearrangement uses TRBV6-1 and TRBJ1-6, with D possibly TRBD1 on 5 matching bases. Trimming cost V 1 base and J 7 bases, with 11 bases left between them. The germline gives CDR1 MNHNS, CDR2 SASEGT. The CDR3 loop spans 15 amino acids. The DNA for the CDR3 is TGTGCCAGCAGTGAAGTTCGGGGGGGGAATTCACCCCTCCACTTT. Translation: CASSEVRGGNSPLHF.

This chain uses TRBV19 with TRBJ2-2; D remains unclear. V lost 8 bases and J lost 5, with 6 bases in between. Germline V gene data show CDR1 as LNHDA and CDR2 as SQIVND (reference sequence). The CDR3 extends over 11 amino acids. CDR3 sequence reads: CASALTGELFF. In nucleotides, the CDR3 is TGTGCCAGTGCGCTGACCGGGGAGCTGTTTTTT.

The rearrangement links TRBV19 to TRBJ1-5, with D tentatively TRBD1 (5 bases). V gave up 3 bases and J gave up 7 bases, with 10 bases separating them. The CDR3 extends over 13 amino acids. CDR1 and CDR2 from the germline V gene are LNHDA and SQIVND (reference sequence). CDR3 amino acids: CASSMRGGQPQHF. CDR3 in DNA: TGTGCCAGTAGTATGCGCGGGGGGCAGCCCCAGCATTTT.

In this sample, this clone turned up many times. The chain has TRBV9 and TRBJ2-3, with 7 nucleotides matching TRBD1. This CDR3 is 15 amino acids long. CDR1 is SGDLS, CDR2 YYNGEE, per germline. J gave up 0 bases and V 4 bases, and 5 bases lay outside the gene matches. CDR3 amino acids: CASSSGTVSTDTQYF. For the CDR3, the DNA is TGTGCCAGCAGCTCCGGGACAGTTAGCACAGATACGCAGTATTTT.

This clone turned up a few times. This rearrangement joins TRBV7-3 to TRBJ1-1; D might be TRBD1 (5 bases). CDR1 SGHTA and CDR2 FQGTGA come from the germline V gene. CDR3 length: 13 residues. Trimming stripped 5 bases from V and 2 bases from J, with 9 bases between. The chain's CDR3 is CASSQTVNTEAFF. CDR3 nucleotides: TGTGCCAGCAGCCAGACAGTAAACACTGAAGCTTTCTTT.

The chain recombines TRBV5-1 with TRBJ2-2; 10 bases are shared with TRBD2. Germline CDR1 reads SGHRS; CDR2 reads YFSETQ. The CDR3 runs 17 residues. The J segment lost 4 bases and the V segment lost 3 bases, leaving 9 bases of the junction unmatched. The CDR3 coding sequence is TGCGCCAGCAGCTCGACAGCGGGGGGGCCGGGCACCGGGGAGCTGTTTTTT. It translates to CASSSTAGGPGTGELFF.